This paragraph covers one TCR beta chain sequence. What it recognizes is unknown. The data were obtained in a study of identifying expanded T cells in peripheral blood. General study findings and limits: Across healthy donors, higher total template counts meant significantly greater roughly two-week count variance. Over two and four weeks, about 16 and 19 clones changed, versus around 1.1 between replicates.

CDR3 length: 14 residues. Looked up from germline, CDR1 is LNHDA and CDR2 is SQIVND (reference sequence). The repertoire was sequenced with immunoSEQ multiplex PCR; TCRdb's copy has only in-frame clones and lacks some. Of around 78,000 clones listed, approximately 85% were seen once; the top ten hold approximately 18%. Sequencing was performed on blood. The origin of this receptor is a person between 18 and 69 years old in good health. The chain uses TRBV19 and TRBJ2-5; D possibly uses TRBD1 or TRBD2 (5 bases each). With the DNA end fitting TRBJ2-7 better, the J assignment may be wrong. The CDR3 protein is CASSIEGSSYEQYF. CDR3 DNA sequence: TGTGCCAGTAGTATTGAGGGGAGCTCCTACGAGCAGTACTTC.